This T cell receptor (beta chain) was recovered during a study of blood T cell repertoires in COVID-19. Study-level information: The study drew acute and convalescent COVID-19 samples from the United States, Italy and Spain. PBMCs, B-cell-depleted T cells, or T cells provided the cDNA or gDNA that made up the material.

Authors' data handling: Amplification of reference gene primers provided the estimated nucleated cell counts. TCRdb keeps only in-frame clones here, not all; method: immunoSEQ multiplex PCR. V, J and clone size were drawn from that table, and D and trimming were deduced from the DNA. The table lists tens of thousands of clones, about four fifths of them singletons. CDR1 is SEHNR and CDR2 is FQNEAQ in the germline V gene (reference sequence). The V and J ends lost 7 bases and 5 bases, in that order; junction bases with no gene match: 4. CDR3 length: 12 residues. The chain couples TRBV7-9 to TRBJ2-5; TRBD2 matches at 7 bases. The source material was peripheral blood. The sequence was collected from a man aged 55 to 69 with acute or convalescent COVID-19. The CDR3 region has the DNA TGTGCCAGCATCGAGGGAGGGGAGACCCAGTACTTC. Amino acid sequence: CASIEGGETQYF.